This T cell receptor beta chain emerged from a study of blood T cell repertoires in COVID-19. CDR3 size: 14 residues. Trimming pared 3 bases from V and 2 bases from J, leaving 10 bases between. Looked up from germline, CDR1 is LGHDT and CDR2 is YNNKEL (reference sequence). As originally analysed: The assay estimated nucleated cells by amplifying reference gene primers. Produced via immunoSEQ multiplex PCR; TCRdb's table is partial and in-frame only. From that table come the V and J calls and clone size; the DNA was used to work out D and trimming. In the table there are about 110,000 clones, about two thirds of which are singletons.

Sequenced: peripheral blood. The TCR was taken from a woman in her thirties or forties with acute or convalescent COVID-19. The V and J genes are TRBV3-1 (or the pseudogene TRBV3-2) and TRBJ1-1; the D is unclear. The CDR3 spells CASSQKGGNTEAFF. DNA for the CDR3: TGTGCCAGCAGCCAGAAGGGAGGTAACACTGAAGCTTTCTTT.